The present T cell receptor (beta chain) was sequenced within a study of T and B cells in COVID-19 patients. Study in general: Most recovered patients had mild to moderate COVID-19 treated as outpatients.

From blood, about 250-500 ng of genomic DNA served as TRB template. Remarks on this clonotype: Its antigen is not known.

Study observations and caveats: The recovered cohort had roughly 2,200 exclusive TCR clusters, including 30 to 40 low generation probability clusters. Highly clonal in active COVID-19, TRB repertoires exceeded healthy-donor diversity and richness at recovery.

Multiplex PCR with BIOMED2 TRB-A/B primer pools amplified TRB rearrangements. Using its own MiXCR run on the multiplex PCR reads, TCRdb lists one record per CDR3 protein. The sample carries about 5,000 distinct CDR3 sequences, around 26% recorded once. This TCR was sampled from a human donor with active COVID-19. The sample comprised blood.

As DNA, the CDR3 is TGCGCCAGCAGCTTGGTGGGAGGGGCTGAAGCTTTCTTT. Its protein is CASSLVGGAEAFF. The chain recombines TRBV5-1 with TRBJ1-1; TRBD1 is a possible D gene (5 bases). The germline V gene has CDR1 SGHRS and CDR2 YFSETQ. V lost 0 bases, J lost 6 bases, and 9 bases lay in between. The CDR3 runs 13 residues.